This TCR beta chain derives from a study of blood T cells in healthy people across ages. Germline CDR1 DFQATT, CDR2 SNEGSKA (reference sequence). Trimming left V 1 base short and J 1 base short, with 16 bases between. The CDR3 is 16 amino acids. Primers used in a second PCR of roughly 6 to 12 cycles were a sample-barcoded 5' primer and a J-beta primer mix. TCRdb re-called the 5' RACE reads with MiXCR, one entry per CDR3 protein. The sample shows some 880,000 distinct CDR3 sequences, 30% to 45% of them seen only once. The chain employs TRBV20-1 and TRBJ1-1; a weak D match, TRBD1 (6 bases). The sequence was obtained from a man between 18 and 29 years old in good health. The sequencing input was blood. CDR3 in DNA: TGCAGTGCTAGAGTGCGACGGGGGGGCTGGAACACTGAAGCTTTCTTT. It specifies CSARVRRGGWNTEAFF.